This TCR beta chain was captured by sequencing in a study of cytomegalovirus exposure and HLA in healthy donors. Study context: Samples from HLA-typed donors yielded about 86 million unique TCRs in an early data release. In terms of ancestry, the Caucasian-associated cluster contained about 81% of the roughly 400 genotyped donors.

Study-level points and caveats: Researchers reported in a later analysis that a missense DCLRE1C variant was tied to TCR beta V- and J-gene trimming. There were some V segments, including TRBV6-2 and TRBV6-3, excluded as indistinguishable.

The PCR was carried out with 60 Vbeta primers and 13 Jbeta primers. Data came from immunoSEQ multiplex PCR; TCRdb stores just in-frame clones and leaves some out. Here the sample table reports tens of thousands of clones. Germline CDR1 MDHEN, CDR2 SYDVKM. Trimming shortened V by 2 bases and J by 4 bases, and 11 bases separated the two germline ends. This CDR3 comprises 15 residues. As for this clone: As yet, its antigen is unknown.

V is TRBV28 and J is TRBJ2-2; tentative D call: TRBD2 (5 bases). The sequence was collected from a female donor in good health and CMV-seropositive. The sequenced material came from PBMCs. CDR3 nucleotides: TGTGCCAGCAGTTTAGCGGTAGCGTTCACCGGGGAGCTGTTTTTT. Its protein is CASSLAVAFTGELFF.